A single sample gave rise to the 27 T cell receptor beta chains below, sequenced in a study of blood T cell repertoires in COVID-19. Using immunoSEQ multiplex PCR, the repertoire was profiled, and TCRdb retains in-frame clones only, with some absent. The sample includes 34,000 or so clones, about nine tenths of them seen just once. The specimen sequenced was peripheral blood. The receptor set was obtained from a man aged 50 to 59 with active or convalescent COVID-19.

J is TRBJ2-2 and V is TRBV27, with D hard to call. V was clipped by 1 base and J by 5 bases, with 11 bases between them. Germline V gene sequence: CDR1 MNHEY, CDR2 SMNVEV (reference sequence). This CDR3 has 15 amino acids. CDR3 nucleotides: TGTGCCAGCAGTTTATACCCCCCCAGAACCGGGGAGCTGTTTTTT. Its translation is CASSLYPPRTGELFF.

This clone was observed once. The J gene is TRBJ1-3, the V gene TRBV9, with no clear D. CDR1 is SGDLS, CDR2 YYNGEE, per germline. This CDR3 contains 13 residues. The V end lost 0 bases, the J end lost 4 bases, and 5 bases lay between the germline ends. The CDR3 is CASSVAPGNTIYF. The DNA of the CDR3 is TGTGCCAGCAGCGTAGCTCCCGGAAACACCATATATTTT.

The CDR3 region is CASSPKTSRGFHTGELFF. The CDR3 coding sequence is TGTGCCAGCAGTCCAAAGACTAGCAGAGGATTCCACACCGGGGAGCTGTTTTTT. The rearrangement links TRBV27 to TRBJ2-2; 7 bases match TRBD2. V shed 5 bases and J 3 bases; nucleotides not matched to a gene: 15. The germline gives CDR1 MNHEY, CDR2 SMNVEV (reference sequence). CDR3 length equals 18 residues.

In nucleotides, the CDR3 is TGTGCCAGCAGCTCCCGCGCGCTAGCGGTGACAGACACAGATACGCAGTATTTT. Amino acid sequence: CASSSRALAVTDTDTQYF. The chain uses TRBV5-6 and TRBJ2-3, with 7 bases aligning to TRBD2. V gave up 3 bases and J gave up 2 bases; unmatched junction bases: 15. CDR3 length: 18 amino acids. CDR1 and CDR2 from the germline V gene are SGHDT and YYEEEE.

CDR3 sequence reads: CASSLAPGGSSPLHF. The DNA for the CDR3 is TGCGCCAGCAGCTTGGCCCCAGGGGGCTCTTCACCCCTCCACTTT. The rearrangement uses TRBV5-1 and TRBJ1-6, with 8 bases that match TRBD1. The V gene end was trimmed by 0 bases and the J gene end by 9 bases; junction bases not matched to a gene: 5. CDR3 length: 15 amino acids. Germline values: CDR1 SGHRS, CDR2 YFSETQ. The entire variable domain, with the rest obtained from reference TRBV5-1 and TRBJ1-6, is as follows: KAGVTQTPRYLIKTRGQQVTLSCSPISGHRSVSWYQQTPGQGLQFLFEYFSETQRNKGNFPGRFSGRQFSNSRSEMNVSTLELGDSALYLCASSLAPGGSSPLHFGNGTRLTVT.

The chain joins TRBV19 to TRBJ2-4; the match to TRBD2 covers 14 bases. The V segment lost 1 base and the J segment 11 bases; nucleotides outside the gene matches: 10. Germline-derived CDR1 and CDR2 are LNHDA and SQIVND (reference sequence). This CDR3 spans 17 amino acids. In nucleotides, the CDR3 is TGTGCCAGTAGTATAGCGATAGAGGGACTAGCGGGAGCGGTTCAGTACTTC. Translation: CASSIAIEGLAGAVQYF.

The chain uses TRBV4-3 and TRBJ2-1; 11 bases agree with TRBD2. V dropped 0 bases and J dropped 2; count of bases not matched to a gene: 3. Looked up from germline, CDR1 is LGHNA and CDR2 is YSLEER. The CDR3 extends over 17 amino acids. CDR3 nucleotides: TGCGCCAGCAGCCAAGATAGACTAGCGGGACCCTACAATGAGCAGTTCTTC. It yields the protein CASSQDRLAGPYNEQFF.

The rearrangement links TRBV15 to TRBJ2-5, with 8 nucleotides matching TRBD2. The J segment lost 3 bases and the V segment lost 0 bases, leaving 3 bases of the junction unmatched. CDR1 and CDR2 (germline): LNHNV, YYDKDF (reference sequence). The CDR3 has 15 residues. CDR3 DNA: TGTGCCACCAGCAGAGAGAGCGGGAGTAAAGAGACCCAGTACTTC. Amino acid sequence: CATSRESGSKETQYF.

The chain uses TRBV3-1 (or the pseudogene TRBV3-2) and TRBJ2-1, with 8 bases fitting TRBD1. V lost 4 bases and J lost 4; bases outside the gene matches: 6. Germline V gives CDR1 LGHDT, CDR2 YNNKEL (reference sequence). This CDR3 region has 15 residues. The CDR3 DNA is TGTGCCAGCAGCCCGCGAGGACAGGGATACAATGAGCAGTTCTTC. Its protein product is CASSPRGQGYNEQFF.

The V call is TRBV15, the J call TRBJ1-1, with 12 positions matching TRBD1. The CDR3 has 15 amino acids. The trim removed 3 bases at V and 7 bases at J, leaving 6 bases unmatched. The germline CDR1 and CDR2 sequences are LNHNV and YYDKDF (reference sequence). CDR3 DNA sequence: TGTGCCACCAGCAGGGGGGACAGGGGGCCAGGTGAAGCTTTCTTT. Protein sequence: CATSRGDRGPGEAFF.

In DNA, the CDR3 is TGCGCCAGCAGCCCCGGACAGCCCTACGAGCAGTACTTC. Translated, it gives CASSPGQPYEQYF. V is TRBV5-1 and J is TRBJ2-7; possibly TRBD1 for D (6 bases). The CDR3 runs to 13 residues. Trimming cost V 4 bases and J 2 bases, with 10 bases left between them. The V gene's germline CDR1 is SGHRS and CDR2 YFSETQ.

V and J are TRBV7-3 and TRBJ2-3; D unresolved. Trimming took off 1 base at V and 1 base at J, with 9 bases between the two ends. In germline, CDR1 is SGHTA, CDR2 FQGTGA. There are 15 residues in the CDR3. The CDR3 region has the DNA TGTGCCAGCAGCTTAAATGGCCATCGCACAGATACGCAGTATTTT. It yields the protein CASSLNGHRTDTQYF.

CDR3 nucleotides: TGCAGCGTTGGACCGACAGGGGGTCAAGAAGAGACCCAGTACTTC. As protein: CSVGPTGGQEETQYF. V usage is TRBV29-1 and J usage is TRBJ2-5; 9 bases match TRBD1. Germline CDR1 reads SQVTM; CDR2 reads ANQGSEA. The trim removed 4 bases at V and 3 bases at J, leaving 9 bases unmatched. The CDR3 loop spans 15 amino acids. Variable domain in full (rest from reference TRBV29-1 and TRBJ2-5): SAVISQKPSRDICQRGTSLTIQCQVDSQVTMMFWYRQQPGQSLTLIATANQGSEATYESGFVIDKFPISRPNLTFSTLTVSNMSPEDSSIYLCSVGPTGGQEETQYFGPGTRLLVL.

Comments on this clone: This CDR3 fails to terminate in the conserved phenylalanine or tryptophan, so it likely reflects a read error. The DNA is omitted, as the CDR3 cannot be located on it reliably, and the CDR3 follows TCRdb's listing. V gene TRBV7-3 combines with J gene TRBJ2-7; the listed D gene, TRBD2, was not tested against the DNA. Per the germline V gene, CDR1 is SGHTA and CDR2 is FQGTGA. The CDR3 sequence runs 10 residues, both termini included. The CDR3 spells CASIPPLKLR.

The chain links TRBV28 to TRBJ1-5, with D possibly being TRBD1 (6 bases). Trimming shortened V by 3 bases and J by 7 bases, and 13 bases separated the two germline ends. This CDR3 comprises 14 residues. Germline V gene data show CDR1 as MDHEN and CDR2 as SYDVKM. The DNA for the CDR3 is TGTGCCAGCAGTTTCGGGGGGCACGGGCAGCCCCAGCATTTT. Translated, it gives CASSFGGHGQPQHF. Full variable domain (remainder filled in from reference TRBV28 and TRBJ1-5): DVKVTQSSRYLVKRTGEKVFLECVQDMDHENMFWYRQDPGLGLRLIYFSYDVKMKEKGDIPEGYSVSREKKERFSLILESASTNQTSMYLCASSFGGHGQPQHFGDGTRLSIL.

The chain couples TRBV19 to TRBJ2-1, with a weak D call TRBD2 (5 bases). Between the trimmed V and J ends, which lost 1 base and 4 bases, there was a span of 5 bases. The V gene's germline CDR1 is LNHDA and CDR2 SQIVND (reference sequence). The CDR3 loop spans 13 amino acids. The CDR3 DNA reads as TGTGCCAGTAGTATAGGGACTTACAATGAGCAGTTCTTC. Translation gives CASSIGTYNEQFF.

This clone was seen a single time. This chain joins TRBV27 and TRBJ2-7; 11 bases agree with TRBD2. V lost 2 bases and J lost 2; bases outside the gene matches: 2. The CDR3 contains 15 residues. Germline V gene lookup returns CDR1 MNHEY and CDR2 SMNVEV (reference sequence). CDR3 nucleotides: TGTGCCAGCAGTTTAACGGGACTAGCGGCCTACGAGCAGTACTTC. This gives the protein CASSLTGLAAYEQYF.

This clone was recorded once. The J gene is TRBJ2-7, the V gene TRBV7-6, with D maybe TRBD1 (6 bases). Deletions cut 3 bases from V and 2 bases from J, with 11 bases between. The CDR3 totals 14 residues. CDR1 and CDR2 from the germline V gene are SGHVS and FNYEAQ. CDR3 region: CASSLAGEPYEQYF. The DNA for the CDR3 is TGTGCCAGCAGCTTGGCAGGGGAGCCCTACGAGCAGTACTTC. Complete variable domain (other parts from reference TRBV7-6 and TRBJ2-7): GAGVSQSPRYKVTKRGQDVALRCDPISGHVSLYWYRQALGQGPEFLTYFNYEAQQDKSGLPNDRFSAERPEGSISTLTIQRTEQRDSAMYRCASSLAGEPYEQYFGPGTRLTVT.

The chain is built from TRBV6-1 and TRBJ2-3, with D perhaps matching TRBD2 (6 bases). V was cut by 3 bases and J by 0 bases, with 13 bases left in between. The CDR3 runs to 16 residues. Germline loops: CDR1 MNHNS, CDR2 SASEGT. CDR3 amino acids: CASSEDYPFSTDTQYF. CDR3 sequence (DNA): TGTGCCAGCAGTGAGGACTACCCCTTTAGCACAGATACGCAGTATTTT.

V gene TRBV7-2 combines with J gene TRBJ2-2; D gene unclear. The CDR3 contains 13 residues. The V gene's germline CDR1 is SGHTA and CDR2 FQGNSA. V was trimmed by 3 bases and J by 5 bases, leaving 7 bases between them. CDR3: CASSFRVTGELFF. In DNA form, the CDR3 reads TGTGCCAGCAGCTTTCGAGTAACCGGGGAGCTGTTTTTT. The whole variable domain, remainder taken from reference TRBV7-2 and TRBJ2-2, is GAGVSQSPSNKVTEKGKDVELRCDPISGHTALYWYRQSLGQGLEFLIYFQGNSAPDKSGLPSDRFSAERTGGSVSTLTIQRTQQEDSAVYLCASSFRVTGELFFGEGSRLTVL.

The rearrangement joins TRBV2 to TRBJ1-5; D not certain. The CDR3 is 15 amino acids. From germline, CDR1 is SNHLY and CDR2 FYNNEI. The V end was cut by 5 bases, the J end by 1 base, with 12 bases between. CDR3 residues: CASSPGEVSNQPQHF. The CDR3 DNA reads as TGTGCCAGCAGTCCCGGGGAGGTAAGCAATCAGCCCCAGCATTTT.

The CDR3 is CATSGQGAGDTQYF. The CDR3 DNA reads TGTGCCACCAGTGGACAGGGGGCAGGAGATACGCAGTATTTT. V and J are TRBV24-1 and TRBJ2-3; 10 bases agree with TRBD1. V shed 5 bases and J 5 bases; nucleotides not matched to a gene: 3. The CDR3 consists of 14 residues. Germline V CDR1 and CDR2: KGHDR, SFDVKD.

The genes are TRBV7-9 and TRBJ1-6; 8 nucleotides align to TRBD1. V trimming: 4 bases; J trimming: 11 bases; junction bases outside the gene matches: 13. Germline V CDR1 and CDR2: SEHNR, FQNEAQ (reference sequence). The CDR3 covers 16 residues. CDR3 region: CASSSTWTGHVAPLHF. The DNA of the CDR3 is TGTGCCAGCAGCTCCACATGGACAGGGCATGTTGCACCCCTCCACTTT.

The J gene is TRBJ2-5, the V gene TRBV14, with TRBD2 identical over 10 bases. With 1 base clipped from V and 2 bases from J, the junction kept 7 bases outside the gene matches. CDR1 is SGHDN and CDR2 is FVKESK in the germline V gene. The CDR3 has 17 amino acids. CDR3 loop: CASSQGWLAGVQETQYF. CDR3 nucleotide sequence: TGTGCCAGCAGCCAAGGCTGGCTAGCGGGAGTACAAGAGACCCAGTACTTC.

V and J are TRBV9 and TRBJ2-7; 12 bases fit TRBD2. The junction had 2 bases not matched to a gene; V was cut back by 0 bases and J by 4 bases. The CDR3 is 15 residues long. Germline V lookup: CDR1 SGDLS, CDR2 YYNGEE. CDR3 coding DNA: TGTGCCAGCAGCGTAGGCCTAGCGGGAGGGTACGAGCAGTACTTC. Amino acids: CASSVGLAGGYEQYF.

Here the CDR3 DNA reads TGTGCCAGCAGCTCCGACAGGGGAGGGATCTATGGCTACACCTTC. This gives the protein CASSSDRGGIYGYTF. The chain is built from TRBV7-2 and TRBJ1-2; the match to TRBD1 covers 8 bases. CDR1 and CDR2 (germline): SGHTA, FQGNSA. The CDR3 covers 15 residues. Trimming took 4 bases from V and 4 from J; bases not matched to a gene: 8. The complete variable domain, with remaining parts taken from reference TRBV7-2 and TRBJ1-2, reads GAGVSQSPSNKVTEKGKDVELRCDPISGHTALYWYRQSLGQGLEFLIYFQGNSAPDKSGLPSDRFSAERTGGSVSTLTIQRTQQEDSAVYLCASSSDRGGIYGYTFGSGTRLTVV.

This CDR3 is CASSYLKGQGRTGELFF. Written as DNA, the CDR3 is TGTGCCAGCAGTTACCTGAAGGGACAGGGGCGAACCGGGGAGCTGTTTTTT. The J gene is TRBJ2-2, the V gene TRBV6-2 or TRBV6-3, with 10 bases identical to TRBD1. The CDR3 has 17 residues. J gave up 5 bases and V 2 bases, and 8 bases lay outside the gene matches. Germline V CDR1 and CDR2: MNHEY, SVGEGT.